The clone carrying this T cell receptor (beta chain) was detected a few times. The target antigen is unknown. Libraries for TCRalpha and TCRbeta carried sample barcodes and unique molecular identifiers via 5'RACE. TCRdb re-derived calls from the 5' RACE reads in MiXCR, one entry per CDR3 protein. The sample includes about 440,000 distinct CDR3 sequences, over 15% of them seen just once. This sample was taken from a study of T-cell memory formation after mild COVID-19. For the study at large: TCR clusters largely stayed donor specific.

Looked up from germline, CDR1 is SNHLY and CDR2 is FYNNEI. Trimming at V came to 4 bases and at J to 4 bases, leaving 7 bases not matched to a gene. The CDR3 consists of 15 residues. Regarding the study as a whole: Those CD4+ clones that contracted were mainly in CM and EM (CD8+ ones in EMRA).

The sequencing sample was made of PBMCs or a T cell subset sorted from them (not recorded which). This sequence joins TRBV2 and TRBJ1-2, with 9 bases fitting TRBD1. This TCR was sampled from an adult woman who had mild COVID-19 (a few samples of this study predate the infection). Cell type and time point are not known. The CDR3 nucleotides read TGTGCCAGCAGTGCAGGACAGGGGTCGGGCTATGGCTACACCTTC. This sequence encodes CASSAGQGSGYGYTF.